The rows below give T cell receptor beta chains drawn from one sample of a study of brain T cells in children with intractable seizures. Clones were read by immunoSEQ multiplex PCR, and TCRdb kept only the in-frame ones, dropping some. This table holds about 340,000 clones, over 85% found once. The specimen comprised peripheral blood, sampled less than 6 months after surgery. The receptors shown here come from a boy in the first two years of life with tuberous sclerosis and intractable seizures. The CDR3 runs from the conserved cysteine through the conserved F or W. Fields, in order: J gene, D gene, clone size, V gene, CDR3 DNA, CDR3 protein. A D gene is named only where the DNA matches it firmly. Size tells how often a clone was seen (once, few, many) or the class of an expanded clone, and some rows leave it out.

j_gene: TRBJ2-1; d_gene: -; abundance: -; v_gene: TRBV13; CDR3nt: TGTGCCAGCAGTTTACAAGGGGCGGCTAGCGCCTACAATGAGCAGTTCTTC; CDR3aa: CASSLQGAASAYNEQFF
j_gene: TRBJ2-1; d_gene: -; abundance: -; v_gene: TRBV7-9; CDR3nt: TGTGCCAGCAGCTCCACCGGGACTGACAGGGAGCAGTTCTTC; CDR3aa: CASSSTGTDREQFF
j_gene: TRBJ1-1; d_gene: -; abundance: -; v_gene: TRBV12-3/TRBV12-4; CDR3nt: TGTGCCAGCAGTTTAGTCCGGGATACTGAAGCTTTCTTT; CDR3aa: CASSLVRDTEAFF
j_gene: TRBJ1-6; d_gene: -; abundance: -; v_gene: TRBV5-4; CDR3nt: TGTGCCAGCAGCATAGCCGGGACCTCACCCCTCCACTTT; CDR3aa: CASSIAGTSPLHF
j_gene: TRBJ2-4; d_gene: TRBD2; abundance: once; v_gene: TRBV11-3; CDR3nt: TGTGCCAGCAGCTCCAGACTAGCGGGGGAAAACATTCAGTACTTC; CDR3aa: CASSSRLAGENIQYF
j_gene: TRBJ2-7; d_gene: -; abundance: -; v_gene: TRBV4-1; CDR3nt: TGCGCCAGCAGCCAAGGATCGGGACGGGCCTACGAGCAGTACTTC; CDR3aa: CASSQGSGRAYEQYF
j_gene: TRBJ1-4; d_gene: -; abundance: -; v_gene: TRBV19; CDR3nt: TGTGCCAGTGCCGACTCACCGTTTTCGGGTGAAAAACTGTTTTTT; CDR3aa: CASADSPFSGEKLFF
j_gene: TRBJ2-7; d_gene: TRBD2; abundance: -; v_gene: TRBV5-4; CDR3nt: TGTGCCAGCAGCTACGGGACTAGCGGGAGCTACGAGCAGTACTTC; CDR3aa: CASSYGTSGSYEQYF
j_gene: TRBJ1-1; d_gene: -; abundance: -; v_gene: TRBV24-1; CDR3nt: TGTGCCACCACTCGGGGTAGCGGGACTGAAGCTTTCTTT; CDR3aa: CATTRGSGTEAFF
j_gene: TRBJ2-1; d_gene: TRBD2; abundance: -; v_gene: TRBV30; CDR3nt: TGTGCCTGGGAAGGAAGCGGGAGCTCCTACAATGAGCAGTTCTTC; CDR3aa: CAWEGSGSSYNEQFF
j_gene: TRBJ1-2; d_gene: -; abundance: -; v_gene: TRBV7-9; CDR3nt: TGTGCCAGCAGCCTGTTGGGCTACACCTTC; CDR3aa: CASSLLGYTF
j_gene: TRBJ2-6; d_gene: -; abundance: -; v_gene: TRBV5-6; CDR3nt: TGTGCCAGCAGCTTTAGTCCTGGGGCCAACGTCCTGACTTTC; CDR3aa: CASSFSPGANVLTF
j_gene: TRBJ1-5; d_gene: -; abundance: -; v_gene: TRBV2; CDR3nt: TGTGCCAGCAGTGTCACAGCAGTAGGCAATCAGCCCCAGCATTTT; CDR3aa: CASSVTAVGNQPQHF
j_gene: TRBJ1-6; d_gene: TRBD1; abundance: few; v_gene: TRBV6-1; CDR3nt: TGTGCCAGCAGTGACCCGACCGACAGGGTATATAATTCACCCCTCCACTTT; CDR3aa: CASSDPTDRVYNSPLHF
j_gene: TRBJ2-5; d_gene: TRBD2; abundance: -; v_gene: TRBV5-4; CDR3nt: TGTGCCAGGAGGGTAGCGGGAGGGCCGGAAGAGACCCAGTACTTC; CDR3aa: CARRVAGGPEETQYF
j_gene: TRBJ1-2; d_gene: -; abundance: -; v_gene: TRBV7-9; CDR3nt: TGTGCCAGCAGCCTCAGGATCGGACGGGCTAGCTATGGCTACACCTTC; CDR3aa: CASSLRIGRASYGYTF
j_gene: TRBJ2-7; d_gene: -; abundance: -; v_gene: TRBV30; CDR3nt: TGTGCCTGGAGTAGCACCTCCTACGAGCAGTACTTC; CDR3aa: CAWSSTSYEQYF
j_gene: TRBJ2-1; d_gene: -; abundance: -; v_gene: TRBV20-1; CDR3nt: TGCAGTGCTGTGAATGAGCAGTTCTTC; CDR3aa: CSAVNEQFF
j_gene: TRBJ2-6; d_gene: TRBD2; abundance: -; v_gene: TRBV5-1; CDR3nt: TGCGCCAGCAGCTTGGTGCCTAGCGGGGGCTACTCTGGGGCCAACGTCCTGACTTTC; CDR3aa: CASSLVPSGGYSGANVLTF
j_gene: TRBJ2-2; d_gene: TRBD2; abundance: -; v_gene: TRBV6-5; CDR3nt: TGTGCCAGCAGTCTCGGGACTACTAACACCGGGGAGCTGTTTTTT; CDR3aa: CASSLGTTNTGELFF
j_gene: TRBJ1-2; d_gene: -; abundance: -; v_gene: TRBV9; CDR3nt: TGTGCCAGCAGCGTAACTGGCAGTCTAACTAACTATGGCTACACCTTC; CDR3aa: CASSVTGSLTNYGYTF
j_gene: TRBJ1-5; d_gene: -; abundance: -; v_gene: TRBV5-1; CDR3nt: TGCGCCAGCAGCCTCACCCCCTATCACAGGGAAAACTTGAATCAGCCCCAGCATTTT; CDR3aa: CASSLTPYHRENLNQPQHF
j_gene: TRBJ2-7; d_gene: -; abundance: few; v_gene: TRBV6-1; CDR3nt: TGTGCCAGCAGTGAAGCGGCAGGGGACTACGAGCAGTACTTC; CDR3aa: CASSEAAGDYEQYF
j_gene: TRBJ2-5; d_gene: -; abundance: -; v_gene: TRBV3-1/TRBV3-2; CDR3nt: TGTGCCAGCAGCCAATCCATGTCTGAGACCCAGTACTTC; CDR3aa: CASSQSMSETQYF
j_gene: TRBJ2-7; d_gene: TRBD2; abundance: -; v_gene: TRBV5-1; CDR3nt: TGCGCCAGCAGCTTGGGACTAGCGGGAGGGGACGAGCAGTACTTC; CDR3aa: CASSLGLAGGDEQYF
j_gene: TRBJ1-1; d_gene: -; abundance: -; v_gene: TRBV24-1; CDR3nt: TGTGCCACCAGTGCCCTAGGGGACACTGAAGCTTTCTTT; CDR3aa: CATSALGDTEAFF
j_gene: TRBJ2-4; d_gene: TRBD1; abundance: -; v_gene: TRBV7-9; CDR3nt: TGTGCCAGCAGCTTAGGGGGACAGGGAATCGTTGACATTCAGTACTTC; CDR3aa: CASSLGGQGIVDIQYF
j_gene: TRBJ1-2; d_gene: -; abundance: -; v_gene: TRBV7-2; CDR3nt: TGTGCCAGCAGCTTACGCAGGGGTACCTATGGCTACACCTTC; CDR3aa: CASSLRRGTYGYTF
j_gene: TRBJ2-3; d_gene: TRBD2; abundance: -; v_gene: TRBV7-9; CDR3nt: TGTGCCAGCAGCAAAGGACTAGCGGGTTTCACAGATACGCAGTATTTT; CDR3aa: CASSKGLAGFTDTQYF
j_gene: TRBJ2-7; d_gene: -; abundance: -; v_gene: TRBV24-1; CDR3nt: TGTGCCACCAGTGGTTCCACGGACAGCTCCTACGAGCAGTACTTC; CDR3aa: CATSGSTDSSYEQYF
j_gene: TRBJ1-2; d_gene: -; abundance: -; v_gene: TRBV5-6; CDR3nt: TGTGCCAGCAGCTTGGCGGGGTCTAACTATGGCTACACCTTC; CDR3aa: CASSLAGSNYGYTF
j_gene: TRBJ2-1; d_gene: -; abundance: -; v_gene: TRBV30; CDR3nt: TGTGCCTGGAACGACGGAACCTACAATGAGCAGTTCTTC; CDR3aa: CAWNDGTYNEQFF
j_gene: TRBJ2-7; d_gene: TRBD1; abundance: -; v_gene: TRBV6-5; CDR3nt: TGTGCCAGCAGGAATGACCAGGGGGTCTACGAGCAGTACTTC; CDR3aa: CASRNDQGVYEQYF
j_gene: TRBJ2-5; d_gene: TRBD2; abundance: -; v_gene: TRBV10-3; CDR3nt: TGTGCCATCAGTCTAGCGGGGGAAGAGACCCAGTACTTC; CDR3aa: CAISLAGEETQYF
j_gene: TRBJ1-1; d_gene: TRBD1; abundance: -; v_gene: TRBV25-1; CDR3nt: TGTGCCAGCAGTGACGCTTGGGGGGACAGTTTGAACACTGAAGCTTTCTTT; CDR3aa: CASSDAWGDSLNTEAFF
j_gene: TRBJ1-5; d_gene: -; abundance: -; v_gene: TRBV27; CDR3nt: TGTGCCAGCAGTTCTGCGTCCTCAGGGAGGAGCAATCAGCCCCAGCATTTT; CDR3aa: CASSSASSGRSNQPQHF
j_gene: TRBJ1-2; d_gene: -; abundance: -; v_gene: TRBV3-1/TRBV3-2; CDR3nt: TGTGCCAGCAGCCAAGATGGGTATCCGGATGGCTACACCTTC; CDR3aa: CASSQDGYPDGYTF
j_gene: TRBJ1-1; d_gene: TRBD1; abundance: once; v_gene: TRBV15; CDR3nt: TGTGCCACCAGCAGATGGGGACAGGGGTCTGAAGCTTTCTTT; CDR3aa: CATSRWGQGSEAFF
j_gene: TRBJ2-3; d_gene: -; abundance: -; v_gene: TRBV12-3/TRBV12-4; CDR3nt: TGTGCCAGCAGTGGTACAGACGGTATACAGTATTTT; CDR3aa: CASSGTDGIQYF
j_gene: TRBJ1-6; d_gene: -; abundance: -; v_gene: TRBV27; CDR3nt: TGTGCCAGCTCAGCCCCCGCGGGAGTTGGTTCACCCCTCCACTTT; CDR3aa: CASSAPAGVGSPLHF
j_gene: TRBJ2-6; d_gene: -; abundance: -; v_gene: TRBV21-1; CDR3nt: TGTGCCAGCTCTCTTGGGGCCAACGTCCTGACTTTC; CDR3aa: CASSLGANVLTF
j_gene: TRBJ1-1; d_gene: -; abundance: -; v_gene: TRBV7-6; CDR3nt: TGTGCCAGCAGCTTAGCATACGGCGCGAACACTGAAGCTTTCTTT; CDR3aa: CASSLAYGANTEAFF
j_gene: TRBJ1-5; d_gene: TRBD1; abundance: -; v_gene: TRBV27; CDR3nt: TGTGCCAGCAGTCCCCAGGGGGCTAACCAGCCCCAGCATTTT; CDR3aa: CASSPQGANQPQHF
j_gene: TRBJ1-2; d_gene: -; abundance: -; v_gene: TRBV5-6; CDR3nt: TGTGCCAGCAGCCTCACCCGAATTAGGGCACCGGACTATGGCTACACCTTC; CDR3aa: CASSLTRIRAPDYGYTF
j_gene: TRBJ2-1; d_gene: -; abundance: -; v_gene: TRBV19; CDR3nt: TGTGCCAGTAGTCTCTCCGCCAATGAGCAGTTCTTC; CDR3aa: CASSLSANEQFF
j_gene: TRBJ1-2; d_gene: -; abundance: once; v_gene: TRBV7-9; CDR3nt: TGTGCCAGCAGCTTTGGGTTTGGCTACACCTTC; CDR3aa: CASSFGFGYTF
j_gene: TRBJ2-5; d_gene: -; abundance: -; v_gene: TRBV6-1; CDR3nt: TGTGCCAGCAGTGAAGCAGGACTATGGGAGACCCAGTACTTC; CDR3aa: CASSEAGLWETQYF
j_gene: TRBJ1-5; d_gene: -; abundance: -; v_gene: TRBV21-1; CDR3nt: TGTGCCAGCAGCAAAGGACGGGATAGCAATCAGCCCCAGCATTTT; CDR3aa: CASSKGRDSNQPQHF
j_gene: TRBJ1-6; d_gene: -; abundance: -; v_gene: TRBV11-2; CDR3nt: TGTGCCAGCAGCTTAGATTTGGGGACACCGGTTCCAAGGCCCCTCCACTTT; CDR3aa: CASSLDLGTPVPRPLHF
j_gene: TRBJ2-1; d_gene: -; abundance: -; v_gene: TRBV11-3; CDR3nt: TGTGCCAGCAGCTCCGCGGGTAGCTCCTACAATGAGCAGTTCTTC; CDR3aa: CASSSAGSSYNEQFF
j_gene: TRBJ2-7; d_gene: -; abundance: -; v_gene: TRBV7-2; CDR3nt: TGTGCCAGCAGCTTACTCTCTACAGGATCCGAGCAGTACTTC; CDR3aa: CASSLLSTGSEQYF